These 9 T cell receptor beta chains originate from one sample sequenced in a study of T-cell reconstitution after alpha-beta-depleted transplantation in children. TCRbeta library construction was performed incorporating unique molecular identifiers. TCRdb reanalysed the PCR reads using MiXCR and keeps one entry per CDR3 protein. The sample lists a few hundred thousand distinct CDR3 sequences; 10% to 15% were seen once. The specimen comprised PBMCs, mostly from graft donor cells, sampled 360 days after TCRalphabeta/CD19-depleted stem cell transplant. The receptors originated from a male patient younger than 18 who had a stem cell transplant for acute myeloid leukemia, so the T cells may come from the graft donor.

This clonotype was counted ten times or more. The chain links TRBV12-3 or TRBV12-4 to TRBJ2-2, with D possibly being TRBD1 (6 bases). V shed 1 base and J shed 4 bases, with 7 bases lying between them. The CDR3 is made up of 14 amino acids. The CDR3 coding sequence is TGTGCCAGCAGTTTAGGGGACACCACCGGGGAGCTGTTTTTT. Protein: CASSLGDTTGELFF.

This clonotype has just a few counts. The chain combines TRBV5-1 with TRBJ1-1; D gene uncertain. The germline gives CDR1 SGHRS, CDR2 YFSETQ. V gave up 0 bases and J gave up 10 bases, with 13 bases separating them. The CDR3 is made up of 13 amino acids. For the CDR3, the DNA is TGCGCCAGCAGCTTGGCCGGAAGCCTCGGAGCTTTCTTT. As protein: CASSLAGSLGAFF.

This clonotype was seen only a few times. The V gene is TRBV7-2, the J gene TRBJ2-7; D is undetermined. Per the germline V gene, CDR1 is SGHTA and CDR2 is FQGNSA. The V and J ends lost 3 bases and 2 bases respectively, with 11 bases between them. CDR3 size: 14 residues. The CDR3 region is CASSLVKKAYEQYF. The CDR3 DNA is TGTGCCAGCAGCTTGGTAAAAAAAGCCTACGAGCAGTACTTC.

The chain has TRBV20-1 and TRBJ2-6, with D perhaps TRBD1 (6 bases). Trimming pared 5 bases from V and 1 base from J, leaving 21 bases between. The CDR3 loop spans 18 amino acids. CDR1 and CDR2 from the germline V gene are DFQATT and SNEGSKA (reference sequence). The CDR3 loop reads CSARPNRDRGSGANVLTF. In nucleotides, the CDR3 is TGCAGTGCTCGTCCCAACAGGGATCGCGGGTCTGGGGCCAACGTCCTGACTTTC.

CDR3 region: CAWSGDSLNQPQHF. The CDR3 DNA reads as TGTGCCTGGAGTGGGGACAGTTTAAATCAGCCCCAGCATTTT. The V gene is TRBV30, the J gene TRBJ1-5, with TRBD1 identical over 7 bases. Germline V gene sequence: CDR1 GTSNPN, CDR2 SVGIG (reference sequence). V dropped 1 base and J dropped 4; count of bases not matched to a gene: 4. CDR3 size: 14 residues.

This clonotype was recorded many times. The rearrangement uses TRBV12-3 or TRBV12-4 and TRBJ2-5; no clear D. Trimming stripped 1 base from V and 2 bases from J, with 8 bases between. This CDR3 has 14 amino acids. The CDR3 coding sequence is TGTGCCAGCAGTTTAGAGAAGTGGCAAGAGACCCAGTACTTC. It codes for CASSLEKWQETQYF.

This clonotype was observed a few times. The V and J genes are TRBV20-1 and TRBJ2-4; 7 nucleotides match TRBD2. The length of the CDR3 is 14 residues. With V trimmed by 6 bases and J by 6 bases, 11 bases remained unmatched. The germline CDR1 and CDR2 sequences are DFQATT and SNEGSKA (reference sequence). CDR3 protein: CSAQMEPSGNIQYF. As DNA, the CDR3 is TGCAGTGCCCAGATGGAGCCTAGCGGAAACATTCAGTACTTC.

This rearrangement joins TRBV6-1 to TRBJ2-4; D ambiguous. The V end was cut by 0 bases, the J end by 11 bases, with 5 bases between. Germline V gene data show CDR1 as MNHNS and CDR2 as SASEGT. The CDR3 length is 11 residues. CDR3 DNA: TGTGCCAGCAGTGAAGCGACCCTTCAGTACTTC. Protein product: CASSEATLQYF.

Ten or more counts support this clonotype. The DNA of the CDR3 is TGCAGCGGGCTAGCGGAGAACAATGAGCAGTTCTTC. It yields the protein CSGLAENNEQFF. The chain couples TRBV29-1 to TRBJ2-1; 7 bases line up with TRBD2. The CDR3 is made up of 12 amino acids. V gave up 7 bases and J gave up 5 bases; unmatched junction bases: 5. Germline V gene data show CDR1 as SQVTM and CDR2 as ANQGSEA.